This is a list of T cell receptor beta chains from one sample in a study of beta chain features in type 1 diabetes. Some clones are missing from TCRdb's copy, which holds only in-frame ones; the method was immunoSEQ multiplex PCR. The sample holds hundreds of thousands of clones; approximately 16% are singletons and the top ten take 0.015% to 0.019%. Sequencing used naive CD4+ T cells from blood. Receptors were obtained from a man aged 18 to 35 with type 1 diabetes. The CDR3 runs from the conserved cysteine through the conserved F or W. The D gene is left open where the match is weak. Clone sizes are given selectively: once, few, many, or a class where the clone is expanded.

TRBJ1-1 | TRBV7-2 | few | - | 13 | TGTGCCAGCAGCTACGACAAGAACACTGAAGCTTTCTTT | CASSYDKNTEAFF
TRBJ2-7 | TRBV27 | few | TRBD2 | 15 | TGTGCCAGCACTACTGGGACTAGCGGGAGGTACGAGCAGTACTTC | CASTTGTSGRYEQYF
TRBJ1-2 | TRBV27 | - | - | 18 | TGTGCCAGCAGTTTAATTGCAGGTCGCCGTTCTACTAACTATGGCTACACCTTC | CASSLIAGRRSTNYGYTF
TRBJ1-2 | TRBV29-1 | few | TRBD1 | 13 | TGCAGCGTTATCGGACAGGGGGCTCAAGGCTACACCTTC | CSVIGQGAQGYTF
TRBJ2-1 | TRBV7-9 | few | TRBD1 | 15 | TGTGCCAGCAGTAGTCCGGGACAGGGGTACAATGAGCAGTTCTTC | CASSSPGQGYNEQFF
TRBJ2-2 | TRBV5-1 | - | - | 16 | TGCGCCAGCAGCTTGCAGGGGATGAGCAATTCCGGGGAGCTGTTTTTT | CASSLQGMSNSGELFF
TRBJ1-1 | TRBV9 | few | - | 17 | TGTGCCAGCAGCGTAGACGGGGACACCCCATCGAACACTGAAGCTTTCTTT | CASSVDGDTPSNTEAFF
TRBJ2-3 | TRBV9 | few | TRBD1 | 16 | TGTGCCAGCAGCACCCGTGGACAGGGCCTGGGCCATACGCAGTATTTT | CASSTRGQGLGHTQYF
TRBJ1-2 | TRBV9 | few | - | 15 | TGTGCCAGCAGCGTTGGACGGGGAAGGGAGTATGGCTACACCTTC | CASSVGRGREYGYTF
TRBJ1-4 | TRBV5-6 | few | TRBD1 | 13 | TGTGCCAGCAGCACAGGGGGGGTTGAAAAACTGTTTTTT | CASSTGGVEKLFF
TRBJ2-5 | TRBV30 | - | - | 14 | TGTGCCTGGATGGACACTGGGGGCAGGGAGACCCAGTACTTC | CAWMDTGGRETQYF
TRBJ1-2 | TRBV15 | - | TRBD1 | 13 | TGTGCCACCAGCAGCAAACAGGGGAATGGCTACACCTTC | CATSSKQGNGYTF
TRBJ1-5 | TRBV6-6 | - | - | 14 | TGTGCCAGCAGGAGAGAAAATAGCAATCAGCCCCAGCATTTT | CASRRENSNQPQHF
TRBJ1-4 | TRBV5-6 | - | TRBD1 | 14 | TGTGCCAGCAGTTTAGACAGGGGCGGAGAAAAACTGTTTTTT | CASSLDRGGEKLFF
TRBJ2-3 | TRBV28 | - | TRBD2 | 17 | TGTGCCAGCAGTTTACCCCTGACTAGCGGGGTATCAGATACGCAGTATTTT | CASSLPLTSGVSDTQYF
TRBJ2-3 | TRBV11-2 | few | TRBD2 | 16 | TGTGCCAGCAGCTTGGGGACTAGCGGGGCCACAGATACGCAGTATTTT | CASSLGTSGATDTQYF
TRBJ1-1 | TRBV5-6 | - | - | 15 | TGTGCCAGCAGAATTGTCCCAGGCATGAACACTGAAGCTTTCTTT | CASRIVPGMNTEAFF
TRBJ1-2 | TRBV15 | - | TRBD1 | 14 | TGTGCCACCAGCAGAACCACAGGGGACTATGGCTACACCTTC | CATSRTTGDYGYTF
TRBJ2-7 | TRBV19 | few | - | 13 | TGTGCCAGTAGACCGACAGCCTCCTACGAGCAGTACTTC | CASRPTASYEQYF
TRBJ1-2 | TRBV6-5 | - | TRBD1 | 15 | TGTGCCAGCAGTTACTCCGGGACAGTGGACTATGGCTACACCTTC | CASSYSGTVDYGYTF
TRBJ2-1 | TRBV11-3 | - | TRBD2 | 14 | TGTGCCAGCAGCCCCGAGGGAGCGGGGGGGGAGCAGTTCTTC | CASSPEGAGGEQFF
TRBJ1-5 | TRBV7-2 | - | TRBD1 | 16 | TGTGCCAGCAGCTTAGTATGGACAGGTAACAATCAGCCCCAGCATTTT | CASSLVWTGNNQPQHF
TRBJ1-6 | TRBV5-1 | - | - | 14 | TGTGCCAGCAGCTTGGAGGACAACGGTCCACCCCTCCACTTT | CASSLEDNGPPLHF
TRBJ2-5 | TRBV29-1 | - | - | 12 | TGCAGCGTTGAAATGGGGAGGGAGACCCAGTACTTC | CSVEMGRETQYF
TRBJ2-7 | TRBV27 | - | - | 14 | TGTGCCAGCAGTTTAATAAAGGGGCCCTACGAGCAGTACTTC | CASSLIKGPYEQYF
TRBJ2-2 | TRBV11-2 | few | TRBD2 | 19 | TGTGCCAGCAGCTTCCTCCTTCCGTTAGCGGGACTTACAACCGGGGAGCTGTTTTTT | CASSFLLPLAGLTTGELFF
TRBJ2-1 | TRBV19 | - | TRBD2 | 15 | TGTGCCAGTAGTATAGTGGGACTAGCGGTGAATGAGCAGTTCTTC | CASSIVGLAVNEQFF
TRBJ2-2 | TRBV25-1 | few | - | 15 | TGTGCCAGCCAAGCCTCTAGCGTGAACACCGGGGAGCTGTTTTTT | CASQASSVNTGELFF
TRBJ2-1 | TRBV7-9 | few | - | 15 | TGTGCCAGCAGCACCCACAGGAGCTCCTACAATGAGCAGTTCTTC | CASSTHRSSYNEQFF
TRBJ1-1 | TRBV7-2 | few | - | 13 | TGTGCCAGCAGCTTTGCGGGGATCAGTGAAGCTTTCTTT | CASSFAGISEAFF
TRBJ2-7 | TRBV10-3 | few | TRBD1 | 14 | TGTGCCATCAGTGTCTGGGCAGGGGGCCACGAGCAGTACTTC | CAISVWAGGHEQYF
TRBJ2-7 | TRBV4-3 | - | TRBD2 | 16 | TGCGCCAGCAGCAGGGATGGGGGGGATAGCTCCTACGAGCAGTACTTC | CASSRDGGDSSYEQYF
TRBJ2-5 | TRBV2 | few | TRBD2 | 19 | TGTGCCAGCAGTGAAGCAGGGAGGACTAGCGGGGGGGCCAGAGAGACCCAGTACTTC | CASSEAGRTSGGARETQYF
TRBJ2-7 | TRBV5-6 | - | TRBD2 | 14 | TGTGCCAGCAGCCCCGCGGGGACTAGACCCGAGCAGTACTTC | CASSPAGTRPEQYF
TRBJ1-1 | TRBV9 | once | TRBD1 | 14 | TGTGCCAGCAGCGTCACAGGGGCGAACACTGAAGCTTTCTTT | CASSVTGANTEAFF
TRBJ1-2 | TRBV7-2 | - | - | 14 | TGTGCCAGCAGCTTTTGGGCCCTTGACTATGGCTACACCTTC | CASSFWALDYGYTF
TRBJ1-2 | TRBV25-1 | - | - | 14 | TGTGCCAGCAGCCAAATACAGGGTAACTATGGCTACACCTTC | CASSQIQGNYGYTF
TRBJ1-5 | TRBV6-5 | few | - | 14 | TGTGCCAGCAGCCGGGTATCGGAGGACCAGCCCCAGCATTTT | CASSRVSEDQPQHF
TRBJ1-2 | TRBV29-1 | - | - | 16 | TGCAGCGTTCTGTCTCGTCCAAGGGGATGGAAGTATGGCTACACCTTC | CSVLSRPRGWKYGYTF
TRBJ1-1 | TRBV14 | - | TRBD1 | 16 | TGTGCCAGCAGCCAAGATCGTGGACAGGGGAACACTGAAGCTTTCTTT | CASSQDRGQGNTEAFF
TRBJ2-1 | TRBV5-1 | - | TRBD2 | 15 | TGCGCCAGCTCTACAGCGGGAGGGGGGTACAATGAGCAGTTCTTC | CASSTAGGGYNEQFF
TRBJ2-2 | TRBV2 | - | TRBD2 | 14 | TGTGCCAGCAGGGGAGGGCCGGGCACCGGGGAGCTGTTTTTT | CASRGGPGTGELFF
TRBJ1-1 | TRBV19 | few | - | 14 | TGTGCCAGTAGTATCTCTACTATGAACACTGAAGCTTTCTTT | CASSISTMNTEAFF
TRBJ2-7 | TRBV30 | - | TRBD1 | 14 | TGTGCCTGGAGCCGACAGGGTGTGAGAAACGAGCAGTACTTC | CAWSRQGVRNEQYF
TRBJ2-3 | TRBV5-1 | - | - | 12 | TGCGCCAGCAGCTTGGTCTCGGATACGCAGTATTTT | CASSLVSDTQYF
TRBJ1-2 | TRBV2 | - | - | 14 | TGTGCCAGCATACCCGGGACACCTAACGATGGCTACACCTTC | CASIPGTPNDGYTF
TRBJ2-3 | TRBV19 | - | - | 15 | TGTGCCAGTAGTATAAGCGGATTGAGCCCAGATACGCAGTATTTT | CASSISGLSPDTQYF
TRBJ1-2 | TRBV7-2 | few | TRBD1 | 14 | TGTGCCAGCAGCAAGAGACAGGGGGCCAATGGCTACACCTTC | CASSKRQGANGYTF
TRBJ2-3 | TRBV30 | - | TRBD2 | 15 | TGTGCCTGGAGTCTCGGGAGGGTCGAGACAGATACGCAGTATTTT | CAWSLGRVETDTQYF
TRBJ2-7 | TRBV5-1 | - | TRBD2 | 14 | TGCGCCAGCAGCATTAGTGGACTAGACCACAGGCAGTACTTC | CASSISGLDHRQYF
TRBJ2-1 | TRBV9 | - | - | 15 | TGTGCCAGCAGCTCCCAGAAAACCGGGTACAATGAGCAGTTCTTC | CASSSQKTGYNEQFF
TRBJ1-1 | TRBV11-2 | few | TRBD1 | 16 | TGTGCCAGCAGCTTACCGGGACAGGGCTTGAACACTGAAGCTTTCTTT | CASSLPGQGLNTEAFF
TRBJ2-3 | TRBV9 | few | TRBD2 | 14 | TGTGCCAGCAGCCCTAGCGGGAGCACAGATACGCAGTATTTT | CASSPSGSTDTQYF
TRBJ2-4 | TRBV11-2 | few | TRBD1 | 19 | TGTGCCAGCAGCTCGACAGGGGGTTGGATTACCCTAGCCAAAAACATTCAGTACTTC | CASSSTGGWITLAKNIQYF
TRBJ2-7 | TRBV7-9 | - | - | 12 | TGTGCCAGCAGCTTAGCGCGTTACGAGCAGTACTTC | CASSLARYEQYF
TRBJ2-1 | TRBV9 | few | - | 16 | TGTGCCAGCAGCGTTGGGGGGGCTAGTACTAACAATGAGCAGTTCTTC | CASSVGGASTNNEQFF
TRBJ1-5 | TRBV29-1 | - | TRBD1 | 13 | TGCAGCGTAGCGACAGGGGAAAATCAGCCCCAGCATTTT | CSVATGENQPQHF
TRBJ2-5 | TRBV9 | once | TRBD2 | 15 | TGTGCCAGCAGCGTAGGACTAGCGGGGGGTGAGACCCAGTACTTC | CASSVGLAGGETQYF